The 27 T cell receptor beta chains presented below share a single source sample, sequenced in a study of shared clonotypes between healthy human individuals. TCRdb's copy holds only in-frame clones and misses some; the assay was immunoSEQ multiplex PCR. The table has 170,000 or so clones, approximately 70% seen once. Specimen: memory CD4+ T cells sorted from blood. Described subset: CD45RA-negative fraction. The source is a man aged 30 to 39 in good health.

The V gene is TRBV19, the J gene TRBJ1-5; D remains unclear. Trimming cost V 1 base and J 9 bases, with 7 bases left between them. CDR1 and CDR2 (germline): LNHDA, SQIVND (reference sequence). This CDR3 contains 12 residues. The CDR3 DNA sequence: TGTGCCAGTAGTATAGTCCAAGGGCCCCAGCATTTT. This sequence encodes CASSIVQGPQHF.

This sequence joins TRBV4-1 and TRBJ2-7; possible D gene TRBD2, 6 bases. V dropped 0 bases and J dropped 2 bases, with 11 bases sitting between them. Per germline, CDR1 MGHRA and CDR2 YSYEKL. There are 15 residues in the CDR3. The CDR3 loop reads CASSQDTGEAYEQYF. The CDR3 region has the DNA TGCGCCAGCAGCCAAGATACGGGAGAGGCCTACGAGCAGTACTTC.

This chain links TRBV5-1 with TRBJ2-7, with 13 bases lining up with TRBD2. J was trimmed by 5 bases and V by 4 bases; bases with no gene match: 6. The CDR3 is made up of 15 amino acids. CDR1 SGHRS and CDR2 YFSETQ come from the germline V gene. The CDR3 DNA follows: TGCGCCAGCAGCCCGGGACTAGCGGGGTCTCACGAGCAGTACTTC. Translation: CASSPGLAGSHEQYF. The full variable domain, rest sourced from reference TRBV5-1 and TRBJ2-7, is KAGVTQTPRYLIKTRGQQVTLSCSPISGHRSVSWYQQTPGQGLQFLFEYFSETQRNKGNFPGRFSGRQFSNSRSEMNVSTLELGDSALYLCASSPGLAGSHEQYFGPGTRLTVT.

V usage is TRBV7-2 and J usage is TRBJ2-7; D gene unclear. V was trimmed by 5 bases and J by 2 bases, leaving 10 bases between them. This CDR3 region has 13 residues. From germline, CDR1 is SGHTA and CDR2 FQGNSA. This CDR3 reads CASSKGSPYEQYF. The CDR3 nucleotides read TGTGCCAGCAGCAAAGGGTCTCCCTACGAGCAGTACTTC. Variable domain in full (rest from reference TRBV7-2 and TRBJ2-7): GAGVSQSPSNKVTEKGKDVELRCDPISGHTALYWYRQSLGQGLEFLIYFQGNSAPDKSGLPSDRFSAERTGGSVSTLTIQRTQQEDSAVYLCASSKGSPYEQYFGPGTRLTVT.

The chain carries TRBV18 and TRBJ2-2, with D hard to call. The CDR3 is 15 amino acids. Looked up from germline, CDR1 is KGHSH and CDR2 is LQKENI. The ends were cut back, 3 bases at V and 2 bases at J, with 10 bases in the middle. The CDR3 bases are TGTGCCAGCTCACCGGGATCCACCAACACCGGGGAGCTGTTTTTT. Translated, it gives CASSPGSTNTGELFF.

This chain joins TRBV9 and TRBJ2-1, with D maybe TRBD2 (5 bases). The germline V gene has CDR1 SGDLS and CDR2 YYNGEE. The CDR3 sequence is 15 residues long. The V end was cut by 3 bases, the J end by 2 bases, with 12 bases between. In DNA, the CDR3 is TGTGCCAGCAGCGCTGCCCCGGGAACCTACAATGAGCAGTTCTTC. This encodes CASSAAPGTYNEQFF.

The chain uses TRBV2 and TRBJ2-5, with TRBD2 matching over 7 bases. CDR1 and CDR2 from the germline V gene are SNHLY and FYNNEI. This CDR3 is built from 16 residues. The V and J ends lost 4 bases and 0 bases, in that order; junction bases with no gene match: 8. DNA for the CDR3: TGTGCCAGCAGTGCTAGGAGTAGCGGGTACCAAGAGACCCAGTACTTC. The encoded protein is CASSARSSGYQETQYF.

The chain carries TRBV5-6 and TRBJ2-7, with 7 bases matching TRBD1. The CDR3 is 12 amino acids. With V trimmed by 5 bases and J by 11 bases, 10 bases remained unmatched. CDR1 SGHDT and CDR2 YYEEEE come from the germline V gene. CDR3 sequence reads: CASSFNRDREYF. The DNA for the CDR3 is TGTGCCAGCAGTTTTAACCGGGACAGAGAGTACTTC.

The chain links TRBV18 to TRBJ2-5; D uncertain. The germline gives CDR1 KGHSH, CDR2 LQKENI. The CDR3 runs 13 residues. Trimming pared 4 bases from V and 2 bases from J, leaving 8 bases between. The chain's CDR3 is CASSLGIQETQYF. The CDR3 coding sequence is TGTGCCAGCTCACTGGGGATTCAAGAGACCCAGTACTTC. Complete variable domain (other parts from reference TRBV18 and TRBJ2-5): NAGVMQNPRHLVRRRGQEARLRCSPMKGHSHVYWYRQLPEEGLKFMVYLQKENIIDESGMPKERFSAEFPKEGPSILRIQQVVRGDSAAYFCASSLGIQETQYFGPGTRLLVL.

The chain employs TRBV5-4 and TRBJ1-1, with 10 bases that match TRBD1. The CDR3 spans 16 residues. J was trimmed by 2 bases and V by 4 bases; bases with no gene match: 8. Germline lookup yields CDR1 SGHNT and CDR2 YYREEE (reference sequence). Here the CDR3 reads CASSVGQGMINTEAFF. The DNA for the CDR3 is TGTGCCAGCAGCGTGGGACAGGGGATGATCAACACTGAAGCTTTCTTT.

The V and J genes are TRBV18 and TRBJ2-5; D may be TRBD2 (6 bases). From germline, CDR1 is KGHSH and CDR2 LQKENI. The CDR3 consists of 13 residues. Between the trimmed V and J ends, which lost 4 bases and 5 bases, there was a span of 11 bases. The CDR3 sequence: CASSLGGLETQYF. The CDR3 DNA reads TGTGCCAGCTCACTCGGGGGATTGGAGACCCAGTACTTC. Full variable domain (outside the CDR3, taken from reference TRBV18 and TRBJ2-5): NAGVMQNPRHLVRRRGQEARLRCSPMKGHSHVYWYRQLPEEGLKFMVYLQKENIIDESGMPKERFSAEFPKEGPSILRIQQVVRGDSAAYFCASSLGGLETQYFGPGTRLLVL.

The J gene is TRBJ2-7, the V gene TRBV5-8, with D possibly TRBD2 on 5 matching bases. From germline, CDR1 is SGHTS and CDR2 YDEGEE. The V end was cut by 3 bases, the J end by 10 bases, with 14 bases between. CDR3 size: 12 residues. The CDR3 coding sequence is TGTGCCAGCAGCTGGACCTCCGGGATTCAGTACTTC. Its translation: CASSWTSGIQYF.

Turning to this clone: One base away lies a much larger clone, so this may be a sequencing read error. The chain links TRBV7-3 to TRBJ1-2; unclear D gene. The V and J ends lost 2 bases and 5 bases respectively, with 9 bases between them. CDR3 length equals 13 residues. Germline V gene lookup returns CDR1 SGHTA and CDR2 FQGTGA. The CDR3: CASSLEPVYGYTF. The CDR3 DNA follows: TGTGCCAGCAGCTTAGAACCCGTATATGGCTACACCTTC.

This clone came up once. The CDR3 DNA is TGTGCCAGCAGCTTAAGGACGGCTAGCTCCTACAATGAGCAGTTCTTC. Protein product: CASSLRTASSYNEQFF. This chain links TRBV7-6 with TRBJ2-1, with no clear D. The CDR3 covers 16 residues. The V end lost 2 bases, the J end lost 0 bases, and 11 bases lay between the germline ends. The V gene's germline CDR1 is SGHVS and CDR2 FNYEAQ.

This rearrangement joins TRBV5-1 to TRBJ2-1, with a weak D call TRBD2 (5 bases). Germline-derived CDR1 and CDR2 are SGHRS and YFSETQ. This CDR3 contains 13 residues. The ends were cut back, 0 bases at V and 10 bases at J, with 11 bases in the middle. The CDR3 region is CASSLEVGGEQFF. CDR3 DNA sequence: TGCGCCAGCAGCTTGGAAGTCGGAGGCGAGCAGTTCTTC.

The J gene is TRBJ2-5, the V gene TRBV5-6, with 8 bases that match TRBD1. Looked up from germline, CDR1 is SGHDT and CDR2 is YYEEEE. The CDR3 contains 13 residues. The V gene end was trimmed by 4 bases and the J gene end by 5 bases; junction bases not matched to a gene: 4. CDR3 nucleotide sequence: TGTGCCAGCAGCCCACAGGGGGTCGAGACCCAGTACTTC. Translated, it gives CASSPQGVETQYF.

The V and J genes are TRBV6-1 and TRBJ1-1; D possibly corresponds to TRBD1 (5 bases). With 5 bases removed from V and 3 bases from J, the gap between germline ends came to 13 bases. Germline V CDR1 and CDR2: MNHNS, SASEGT. There are 14 residues in the CDR3. CDR3 DNA sequence: TGTGCCAGCAGTTCCTGGGGGGAGGACACTGAAGCTTTCTTT. Translating it yields CASSSWGEDTEAFF.

V and J are TRBV4-1 and TRBJ2-2, with TRBD1 identical over 12 bases. CDR3 length: 16 amino acids. Germline-derived CDR1 and CDR2 are MGHRA and YSYEKL. Trimming at V came to 5 bases and at J to 5 bases, leaving 6 bases not matched to a gene. CDR3 DNA: TGCGCCAGCAGCACGGGACAGGGGGCGGTTACCGGGGAGCTGTTTTTT. Its protein is CASSTGQGAVTGELFF.

V gene TRBV18 combines with J gene TRBJ2-1, with a weak D call TRBD2 (5 bases). The germline CDR1 and CDR2 sequences are KGHSH and LQKENI. CDR3 size: 16 residues. The V and J ends lost 1 base and 0 bases respectively, with 10 bases between them. The CDR3 sequence is CASSPRGRNSYNEQFF. The DNA of the CDR3 is TGTGCCAGCTCACCACGAGGGCGCAACTCCTACAATGAGCAGTTCTTC.

The chain uses TRBV9 and TRBJ2-1, with TRBD1 matching 7 bases. The CDR3 is made up of 16 amino acids. Germline CDR1 SGDLS, CDR2 YYNGEE. Trimming at V came to 3 bases and at J to 3 bases, leaving 9 bases not matched to a gene. Here the CDR3 DNA reads TGTGCCAGCAGCGGGACAGGACCTCATTTCTACAATGAGCAGTTCTTC. This encodes CASSGTGPHFYNEQFF.

The genes are TRBV6-6 and TRBJ2-5; D might be TRBD2 (6 bases). This CDR3 is 15 amino acids long. CDR1 is MNHNY, CDR2 SVGAGI, per germline (reference sequence). The V end was cut by 7 bases, the J end by 2 bases, with 17 bases between. CDR3 in amino acids: CASNDRRGGQETQYF. DNA of the CDR3: TGTGCCAGCAATGACCGACGTGGGGGGCAAGAGACCCAGTACTTC.

This clone has only a few counts. Being one base from a much bigger clone, this may be a read error. Other nucleotide sequences in the sample specify the same CDR3. The V gene is TRBV30, the J gene TRBJ1-5; 7 bases fit TRBD1. The germline V gene encodes CDR1 GTSNPN and CDR2 SVGIG (reference sequence). Trimming took 1 base from V and 5 from J; bases not matched to a gene: 2. This CDR3 contains 13 residues. The chain's CDR3 is CAWSGQGDQPQHF. CDR3 DNA: TGTGCCTGGAGTGGACAGGGAGATCAGCCCCAGCATTTT.

This chain uses TRBV2 with TRBJ2-5; D remains unclear. The germline gives CDR1 SNHLY, CDR2 FYNNEI. Trimming took off 4 bases at V and 1 base at J, with 7 bases between the two ends. The CDR3 is made up of 13 amino acids. CDR3 sequence (DNA): TGTGCCAGCAGTGTCAACAGCCAAGAGACCCAGTACTTC. This sequence encodes CASSVNSQETQYF. The entire variable domain, with the rest obtained from reference TRBV2 and TRBJ2-5, is as follows: EPEVTQTPSHQVTQMGQEVILRCVPISNHLYFYWYRQILGQKVEFLVSFYNNEISEKSEIFDDQFSVERPDGSNFTLKIRSTKLEDSAMYFCASSVNSQETQYFGPGTRLLVL.

J is TRBJ1-4 and V is TRBV30; possible D gene TRBD1, 6 bases. V lost 4 bases to trimming and J lost 8 bases, with 11 bases between them. The CDR3 sequence is 12 residues long. The germline CDR1 and CDR2 sequences are GTSNPN and SVGIG (reference sequence). The CDR3 loop reads CAWNLDSEKLFF. Written as DNA, the CDR3 is TGTGCCTGGAATCTGGACAGCGAAAAACTGTTTTTT.

The V gene is TRBV5-1, the J gene TRBJ2-1; D not certain. The V and J ends lost 0 bases and 5 bases respectively, with 15 bases between them. The CDR3 spans 16 residues. Looked up from germline, CDR1 is SGHRS and CDR2 is YFSETQ. The CDR3 sequence is CASSLETGGFNNEQFF. The CDR3 region has the DNA TGCGCCAGCAGCTTGGAGACGGGTGGCTTTAACAATGAGCAGTTCTTC.

The V gene is TRBV18, the J gene TRBJ2-1; a weak D match, TRBD2 (6 bases). Trimming left V 4 bases short and J 6 bases short, with 13 bases between. Per germline, CDR1 KGHSH and CDR2 LQKENI. This CDR3 is built from 14 residues. CDR3 sequence: CASSRISGPNEQFF. CDR3 sequence (DNA): TGTGCCAGCTCACGTATTAGCGGCCCCAATGAGCAGTTCTTC.

The chain joins TRBV29-1 to TRBJ2-2; D is tentatively TRBD1 or TRBD2 (5 bases each). Germline V gene lookup returns CDR1 SQVTM and CDR2 ANQGSEA. The V and J ends lost 5 bases and 1 base respectively, with 14 bases between them. The CDR3 sequence is 15 residues long. The CDR3 here is CSVRKGTMNTGELFF. The CDR3 DNA reads as TGCAGCGTTCGAAAGGGGACCATGAACACCGGGGAGCTGTTTTTT.